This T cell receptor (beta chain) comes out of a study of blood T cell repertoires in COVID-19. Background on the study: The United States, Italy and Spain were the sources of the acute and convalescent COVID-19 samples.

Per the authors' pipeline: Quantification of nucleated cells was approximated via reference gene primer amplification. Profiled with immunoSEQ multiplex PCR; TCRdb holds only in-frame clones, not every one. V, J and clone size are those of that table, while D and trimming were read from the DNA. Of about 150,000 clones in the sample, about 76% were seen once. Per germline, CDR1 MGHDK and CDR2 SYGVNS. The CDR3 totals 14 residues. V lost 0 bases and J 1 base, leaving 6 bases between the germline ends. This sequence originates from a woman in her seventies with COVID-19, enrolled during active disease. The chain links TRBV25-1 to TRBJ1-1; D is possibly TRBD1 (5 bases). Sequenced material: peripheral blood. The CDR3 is CASSEYGGNTEAFF. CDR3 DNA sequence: TGTGCCAGCAGTGAATACGGGGGGAACACTGAAGCTTTCTTT.